This TCR beta chain was obtained from a study of CD8 T cells in ankylosing spondylitis. Study results and limitations: Characteristic, it appeared, of ankylosing spondylitis blood was a TCR beta motif of fewer than 10 highly homologous variants. There was reportedly significant enrichment of clones that were disease-linked in matched ankylosing spondylitis synovial fluid.

About this clonotype: Its antigen is undetermined.

MiXCR, applied by TCRdb to the 5' RACE reads, yields one record per CDR3 protein. This table holds approximately 440,000 distinct CDR3 sequences, more than 15% found once. This CDR3 is built from 15 residues. This sequence joins TRBV21-1 and TRBJ2-7; TRBD1 is the table's D call and was not checked against the DNA. TRBV21-1 is a pseudogene. This receptor was obtained from a male donor with ankylosing spondylitis. The sample was blood, either unsorted or a sorted T cell fraction (not recorded which). CDR3 region: CASSTRTGGDYEQYF. The CDR3 region has the DNA TGTGCCAGCAGCACGAGGACAGGGGGAGATTACGAGCAGTACTTC.